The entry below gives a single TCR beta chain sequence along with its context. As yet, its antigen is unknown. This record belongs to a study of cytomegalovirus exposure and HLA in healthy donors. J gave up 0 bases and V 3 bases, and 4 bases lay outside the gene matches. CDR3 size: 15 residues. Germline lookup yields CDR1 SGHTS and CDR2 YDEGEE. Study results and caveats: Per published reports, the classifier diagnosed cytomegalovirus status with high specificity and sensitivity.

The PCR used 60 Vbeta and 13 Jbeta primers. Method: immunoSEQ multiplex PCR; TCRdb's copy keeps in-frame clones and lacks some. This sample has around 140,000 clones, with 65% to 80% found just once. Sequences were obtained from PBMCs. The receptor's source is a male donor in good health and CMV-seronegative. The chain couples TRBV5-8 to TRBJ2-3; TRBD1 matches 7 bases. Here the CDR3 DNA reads TGTGCCAGCAGCTCTGACAGGGCCAGCACAGATACGCAGTATTTT. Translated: CASSSDRASTDTQYF.